This entry concerns a single TCR beta chain. The antigen is not known. The sample is drawn from a study of post-analysis software for immune sequencing data. The wider study: Disease courses included relapsing-remitting, secondary progressive and progressive-relapsing multiple sclerosis. Study-level findings and limits: Patients had higher frequencies than controls of four to six TRBV segments, including TRBV5-6, TRBV5-1 and TRBV20-1. Multiple sclerosis was associated with a significant reduction in normalized Chao1 diversity relative to controls. With F measure, samples from one preparation batch clustered together strongly.

Researchers reported that TCR beta cDNA libraries carried unique molecular identifiers. Yield was around 500,000 cDNA molecules from around 1 to 9.1 million T cells. A single record per CDR3 protein comes from TCRdb applying MiXCR to the PCR reads. The table includes approximately 690,000 distinct CDR3 sequences, roughly three fifths detected once. This CDR3 spans 16 amino acids. CDR1 and CDR2 (germline): MGHRA, YSYEKL. V dropped 2 bases and J dropped 5 bases, with 18 bases sitting between them. The sequencing sample was made of blood. The TCR was taken from a girl aged 2-10 years with multiple sclerosis. The chain links TRBV4-1 to TRBJ2-5; D gene uncertain. DNA for the CDR3: TGCGCCAGCAGCCAACGAAGACTCCTCCGGCGTGAGACCCAGTACTTC. This translates into CASSQRRLLRRETQYF.